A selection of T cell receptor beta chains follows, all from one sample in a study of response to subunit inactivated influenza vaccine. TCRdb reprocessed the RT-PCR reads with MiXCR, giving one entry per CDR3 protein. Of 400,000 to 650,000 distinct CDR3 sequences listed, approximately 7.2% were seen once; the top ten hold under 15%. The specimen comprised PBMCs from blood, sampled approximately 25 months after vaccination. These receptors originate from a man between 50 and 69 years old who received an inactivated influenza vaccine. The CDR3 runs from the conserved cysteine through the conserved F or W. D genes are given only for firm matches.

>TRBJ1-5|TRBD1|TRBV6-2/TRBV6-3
CASSRSRGRVQPQHF
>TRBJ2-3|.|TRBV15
CATSTLSGWDTDTQYF
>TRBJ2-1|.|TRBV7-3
CASSKDRDNEQFF
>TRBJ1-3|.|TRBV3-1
CASSPIEWGASGNTIYF
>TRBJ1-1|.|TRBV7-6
CASSPSRDSAFF
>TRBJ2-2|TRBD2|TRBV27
CASSFLGGGARELFF
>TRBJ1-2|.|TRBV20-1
CSATTPGSYGYTF
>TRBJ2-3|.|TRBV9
CASSVTGVSTDTQYF
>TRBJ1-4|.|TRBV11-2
CASSLGDYEKLFF
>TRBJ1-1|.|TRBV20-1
CSAMWGQANTEAFF
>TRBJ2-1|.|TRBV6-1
CASSEMGGGNEQFF
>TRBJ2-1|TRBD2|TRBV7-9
CASSLGPGLAYNEQFF
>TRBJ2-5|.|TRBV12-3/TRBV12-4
CASSHGIRRETQYF
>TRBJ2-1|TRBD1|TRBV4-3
CASSQGQGANEQFF
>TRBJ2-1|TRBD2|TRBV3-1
CASSQDLAGRDEQFF